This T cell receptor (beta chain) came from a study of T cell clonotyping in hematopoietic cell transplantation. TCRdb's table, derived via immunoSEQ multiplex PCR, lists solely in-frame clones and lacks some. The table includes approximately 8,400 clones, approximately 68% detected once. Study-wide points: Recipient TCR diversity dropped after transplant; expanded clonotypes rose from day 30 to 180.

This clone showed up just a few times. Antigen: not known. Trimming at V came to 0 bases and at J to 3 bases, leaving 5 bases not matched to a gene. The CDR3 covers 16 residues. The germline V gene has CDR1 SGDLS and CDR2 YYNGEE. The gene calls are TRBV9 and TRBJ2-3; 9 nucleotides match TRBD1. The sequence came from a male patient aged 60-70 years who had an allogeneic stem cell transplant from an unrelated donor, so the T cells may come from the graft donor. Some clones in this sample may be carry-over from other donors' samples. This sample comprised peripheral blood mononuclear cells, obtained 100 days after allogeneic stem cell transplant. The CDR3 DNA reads TGTGCCAGCAGCGTAGCGACAGGGGGAATTACAGATACGCAGTATTTT. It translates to CASSVATGGITDTQYF.